This TCR beta chain was sequenced for a study of shared clonotypes between healthy human individuals. Germline CDR1 reads ENHRY; CDR2 reads SYGVKD. The CDR3 length is 16 residues. V lost 4 bases and J 9 bases, leaving 25 bases between the germline ends. Assay: immunoSEQ multiplex PCR; the TCRdb copy retains only in-frame clones and omits some. Of fewer than 500,000 clones listed, 60% to 80% were seen once; the top ten hold about an eighth. The chain links TRBV10-3 to TRBJ2-7; no reliable D call. The specimen sequenced was PBMCs. This receptor was identified in a middle-aged woman in good health. Some clones in this sample may be carry-over from other donors' samples. The CDR3 region has the DNA TGTGCCATCAGTGGACATGTCCTTACACGGAGTCGCGGGCAGTACTTC. This sequence encodes CAISGHVLTRSRGQYF.